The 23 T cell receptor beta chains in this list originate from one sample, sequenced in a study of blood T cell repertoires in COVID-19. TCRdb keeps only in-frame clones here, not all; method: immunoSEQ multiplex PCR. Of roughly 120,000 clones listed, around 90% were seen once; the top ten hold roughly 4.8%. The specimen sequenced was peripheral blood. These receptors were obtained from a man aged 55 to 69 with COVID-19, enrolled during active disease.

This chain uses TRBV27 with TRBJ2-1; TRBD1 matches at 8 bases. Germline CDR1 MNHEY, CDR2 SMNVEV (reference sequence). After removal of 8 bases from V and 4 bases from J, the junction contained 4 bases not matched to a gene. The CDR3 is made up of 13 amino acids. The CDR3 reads CASQDRVYNEQFF. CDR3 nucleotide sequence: TGTGCCAGCCAGGACAGGGTATACAATGAGCAGTTCTTC.

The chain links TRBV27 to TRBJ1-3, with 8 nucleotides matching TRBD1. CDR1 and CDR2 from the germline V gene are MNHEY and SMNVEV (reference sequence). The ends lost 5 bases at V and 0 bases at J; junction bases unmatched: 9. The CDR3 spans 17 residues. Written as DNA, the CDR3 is TGTGCCAGCAGTCCGCGGACAGGGCCGAGCTCTGGAAACACCATATATTTT. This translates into CASSPRTGPSSGNTIYF.

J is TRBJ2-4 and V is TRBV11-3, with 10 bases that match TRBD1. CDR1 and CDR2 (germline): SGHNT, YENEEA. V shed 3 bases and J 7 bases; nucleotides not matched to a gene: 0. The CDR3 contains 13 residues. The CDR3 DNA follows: TGTGCCAGCAGCTTGGGACAGGGGAACATTCAGTACTTC. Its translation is CASSLGQGNIQYF.

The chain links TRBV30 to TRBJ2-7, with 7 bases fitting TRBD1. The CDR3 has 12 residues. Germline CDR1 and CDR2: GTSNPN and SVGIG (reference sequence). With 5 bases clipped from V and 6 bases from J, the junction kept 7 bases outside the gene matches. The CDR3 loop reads CAWDRAKGEQYF. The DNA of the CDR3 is TGTGCCTGGGACAGGGCGAAAGGCGAGCAGTACTTC.

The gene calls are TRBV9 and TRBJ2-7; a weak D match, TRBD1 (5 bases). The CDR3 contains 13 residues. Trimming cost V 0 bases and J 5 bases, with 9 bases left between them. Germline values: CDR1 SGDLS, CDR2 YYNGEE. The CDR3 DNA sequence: TGTGCCAGCAGCGTAGGGGGCGGCGACGAGCAGTACTTC. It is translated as CASSVGGGDEQYF.

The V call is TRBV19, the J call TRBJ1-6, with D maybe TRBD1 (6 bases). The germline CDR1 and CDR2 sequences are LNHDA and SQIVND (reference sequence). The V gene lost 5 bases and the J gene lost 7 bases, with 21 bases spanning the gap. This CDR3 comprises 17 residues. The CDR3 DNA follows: TGTGCCAGTAGTGCATACCCTACGACAGGTCCGAATTCACCCCTCCACTTT. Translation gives CASSAYPTTGPNSPLHF.

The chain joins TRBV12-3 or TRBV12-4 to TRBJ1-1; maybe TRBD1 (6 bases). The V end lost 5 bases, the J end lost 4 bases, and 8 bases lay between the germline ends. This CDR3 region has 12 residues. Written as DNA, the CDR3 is TGTGCCAGCAGTCAGGGGATCACTGAAGCTTTCTTT. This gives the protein CASSQGITEAFF.

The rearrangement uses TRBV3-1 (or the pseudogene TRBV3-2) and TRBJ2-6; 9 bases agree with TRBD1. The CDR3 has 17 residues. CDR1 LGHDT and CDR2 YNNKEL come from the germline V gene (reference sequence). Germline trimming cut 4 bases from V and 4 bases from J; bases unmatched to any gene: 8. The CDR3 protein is CASSPLQGATGANVLTF. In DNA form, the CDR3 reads TGTGCCAGCAGCCCGTTACAGGGGGCAACGGGGGCCAACGTCCTGACTTTC.

CDR3 protein: CASSDRGPGELFF. For the CDR3, the DNA is TGTGCCAGTTCGGACAGGGGACCCGGGGAGCTGTTTTTT. The chain links TRBV25-1 to TRBJ2-2; 9 bases are shared with TRBD1. CDR3 length equals 13 residues. Looked up from germline, CDR1 is MGHDK and CDR2 is SYGVNS. Losses at the gene ends were 9 bases for V and 6 bases for J; bases not matched to a gene: 5.

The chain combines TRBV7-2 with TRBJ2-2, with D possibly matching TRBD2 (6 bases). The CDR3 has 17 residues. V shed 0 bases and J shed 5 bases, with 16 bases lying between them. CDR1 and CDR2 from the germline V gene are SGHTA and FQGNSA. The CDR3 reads CASSLALRLVRTGELFF. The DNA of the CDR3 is TGTGCCAGCAGCTTAGCTCTGAGACTAGTAAGGACCGGGGAGCTGTTTTTT.

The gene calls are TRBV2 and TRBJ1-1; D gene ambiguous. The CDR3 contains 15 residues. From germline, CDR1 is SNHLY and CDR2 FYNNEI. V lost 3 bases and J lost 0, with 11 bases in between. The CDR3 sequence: CASSDSGLMNTEAFF. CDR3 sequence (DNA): TGTGCCAGCAGTGATTCTGGGCTGATGAACACTGAAGCTTTCTTT.

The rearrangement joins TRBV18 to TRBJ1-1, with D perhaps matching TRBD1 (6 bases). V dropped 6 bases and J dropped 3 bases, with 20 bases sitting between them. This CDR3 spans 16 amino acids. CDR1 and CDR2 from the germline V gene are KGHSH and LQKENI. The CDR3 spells CASSTLQGFPDTEAFF. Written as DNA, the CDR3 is TGTGCCAGCTCCACCCTACAGGGTTTCCCCGACACTGAAGCTTTCTTT.

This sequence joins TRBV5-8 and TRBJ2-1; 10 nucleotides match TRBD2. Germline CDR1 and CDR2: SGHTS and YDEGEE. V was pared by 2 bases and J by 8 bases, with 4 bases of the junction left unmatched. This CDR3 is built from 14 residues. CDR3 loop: CASSFLAGADEQFF. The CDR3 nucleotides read TGTGCCAGCAGCTTCCTAGCGGGAGCGGATGAGCAGTTCTTC.

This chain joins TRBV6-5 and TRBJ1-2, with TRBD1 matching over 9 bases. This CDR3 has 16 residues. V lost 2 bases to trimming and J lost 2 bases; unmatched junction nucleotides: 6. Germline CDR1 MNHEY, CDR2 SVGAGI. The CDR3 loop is CASSYTRDRENYGYTF. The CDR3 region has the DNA TGTGCCAGCAGTTACACCCGGGACAGGGAGAACTATGGCTACACCTTC.

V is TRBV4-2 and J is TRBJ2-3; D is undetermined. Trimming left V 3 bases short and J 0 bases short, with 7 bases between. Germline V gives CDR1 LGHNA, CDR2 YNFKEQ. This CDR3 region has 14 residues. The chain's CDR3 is CASSQYGSTDTQYF. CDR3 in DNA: TGTGCCAGCAGCCAGTACGGTAGCACAGATACGCAGTATTTT.

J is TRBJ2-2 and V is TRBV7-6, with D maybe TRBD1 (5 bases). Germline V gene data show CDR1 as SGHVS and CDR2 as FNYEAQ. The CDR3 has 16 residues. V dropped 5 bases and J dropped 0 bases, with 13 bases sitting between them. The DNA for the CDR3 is TGTGCCAGCAGCCTTAGACAGATTACGAACACCGGGGAGCTGTTTTTT. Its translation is CASSLRQITNTGELFF.

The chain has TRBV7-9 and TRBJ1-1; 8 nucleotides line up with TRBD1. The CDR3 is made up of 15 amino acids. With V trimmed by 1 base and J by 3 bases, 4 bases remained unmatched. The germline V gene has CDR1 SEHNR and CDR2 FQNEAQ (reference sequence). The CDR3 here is CASSLDAGGYTEAFF. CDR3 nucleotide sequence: TGTGCCAGCAGCTTAGACGCAGGGGGCTACACTGAAGCTTTCTTT.

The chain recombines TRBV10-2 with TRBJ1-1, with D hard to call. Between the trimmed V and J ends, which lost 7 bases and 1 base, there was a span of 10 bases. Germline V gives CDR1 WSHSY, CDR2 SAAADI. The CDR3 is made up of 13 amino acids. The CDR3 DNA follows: TGCGCCAGCATGCCGATCAGGAACACTGAAGCTTTCTTT. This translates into CASMPIRNTEAFF.

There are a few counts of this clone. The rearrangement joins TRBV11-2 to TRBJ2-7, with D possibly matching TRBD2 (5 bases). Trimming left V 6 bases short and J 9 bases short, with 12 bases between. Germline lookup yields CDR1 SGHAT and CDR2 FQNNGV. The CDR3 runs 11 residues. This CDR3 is CASSEGVRQYF. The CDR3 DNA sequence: TGTGCCAGCAGTGAGGGTGTCAGGCAGTACTTC.

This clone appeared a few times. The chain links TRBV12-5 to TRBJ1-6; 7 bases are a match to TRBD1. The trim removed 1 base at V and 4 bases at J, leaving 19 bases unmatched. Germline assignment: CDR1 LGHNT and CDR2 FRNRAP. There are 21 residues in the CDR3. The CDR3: CASGLDNNWTGKTMYNSPLHF. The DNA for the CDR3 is TGTGCTAGTGGTTTGGACAATAATTGGACAGGAAAGACGATGTATAATTCACCCCTCCACTTT.

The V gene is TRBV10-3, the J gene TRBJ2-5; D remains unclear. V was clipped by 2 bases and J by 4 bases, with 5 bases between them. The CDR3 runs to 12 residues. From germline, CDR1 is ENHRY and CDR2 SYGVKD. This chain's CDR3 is CAISEVRETQYF. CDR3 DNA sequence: TGTGCCATCAGTGAGGTGCGAGAGACCCAGTACTTC.

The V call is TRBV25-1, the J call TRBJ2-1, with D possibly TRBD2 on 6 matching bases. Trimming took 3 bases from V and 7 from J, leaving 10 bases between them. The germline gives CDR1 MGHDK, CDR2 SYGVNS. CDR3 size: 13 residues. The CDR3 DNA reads TGTGCCAGCAGTGATGGGGGGTGGAATGAGCAGTTCTTC. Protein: CASSDGGWNEQFF. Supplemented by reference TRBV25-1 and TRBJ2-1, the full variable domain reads EADIYQTPRYLVIGTGKKITLECSQTMGHDKMYWYQQDPGMELHLIHYSYGVNSTEKGDLSSESTVSRIRTEHFPLTLESARPSHTSQYLCASSDGGWNEQFFGPGTRLTVL.

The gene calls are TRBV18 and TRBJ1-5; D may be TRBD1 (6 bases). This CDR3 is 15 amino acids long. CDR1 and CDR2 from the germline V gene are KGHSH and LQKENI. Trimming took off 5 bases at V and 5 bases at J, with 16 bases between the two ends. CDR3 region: CASSLTAGEYQPQHF. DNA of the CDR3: TGTGCCAGCTCATTAACCGCAGGGGAGTATCAGCCCCAGCATTTT.